These 13 T cell receptor beta chains share one sample of origin, sequenced in a study of shared clonotypes between healthy human individuals. Assay: immunoSEQ multiplex PCR; the TCRdb copy retains only in-frame clones and omits some. There are about 2,100,000 clones in the sample; roughly 91% occur only once, and under 2% lies in the top ten. Naive CD8 isolation took CD45RO-negative cells positively selected for CCR7 and excluded terminally differentiated effector memory CD45RA+ cells. The sample consisted of naive CD8+ T cells from PBMCs. The receptors come from a man aged 18 to 30 in good health. Some clones in this sample may be carry-over from other donors' samples.

The sample holds one count of this clone. V gene TRBV28 combines with J gene TRBJ2-7; possibly TRBD1 or TRBD2 for D (5 bases each). V was cut by 10 bases and J by 1 base, with 14 bases left in between. Looked up from germline, CDR1 is MDHEN and CDR2 is SYDVKM. This CDR3 contains 13 residues. The DNA for the CDR3 is TGTGCCACCTCGGGACGGTCGTCCTACGAGCAGTACTTC. Translation gives CATSGRSSYEQYF.

The chain links TRBV7-8 to TRBJ2-7; 8 bases line up with TRBD1. The V gene's germline CDR1 is SGHVS and CDR2 FQNEAQ. The CDR3 is 14 residues long. V dropped 3 bases and J dropped 5; count of bases not matched to a gene: 6. DNA for the CDR3: TGTGCCAGCAGCTTCGCAGGGGGCATCAACGAGCAGTACTTC. As protein: CASSFAGGINEQYF.

The CDR3 DNA follows: TGTGCCAGCAGCTTAGTAGGGCTAGCGGCCTACTCGGATACGCAGTATTTT. Its protein is CASSLVGLAAYSDTQYF. The chain has TRBV11-2 and TRBJ2-3, with TRBD2 identical over 7 bases. This CDR3 comprises 17 residues. Unmatched junction bases numbered 13, after V lost 1 base and J lost 6 bases. Germline CDR1 SGHAT, CDR2 FQNNGV.

The chain joins TRBV5-6 to TRBJ2-5, with TRBD2 identical over 8 bases. Germline V lookup: CDR1 SGHDT, CDR2 YYEEEE. The CDR3 is 15 residues long. With V trimmed by 1 base and J by 4 bases, 6 bases remained unmatched. The CDR3 region has the DNA TGTGCCAGCAGCTTGCGGGGGGGCTCGGTAGAGACCCAGTACTTC. Its translation is CASSLRGGSVETQYF.

The chain recombines TRBV4-1 with TRBJ1-2; no definite D call. The germline V gene has CDR1 MGHRA and CDR2 YSYEKL. The CDR3 is made up of 18 amino acids. Trimming took off 7 bases at V and 5 bases at J, with 29 bases between the two ends. The CDR3 is CASIRAIPEGPVGYGYTF. DNA of the CDR3: TGCGCCAGCATAAGGGCGATTCCCGAAGGGCCAGTGGGTTATGGCTACACCTTC.

J is TRBJ2-7 and V is TRBV6-6; tentatively, D is TRBD1 (6 bases). This CDR3 is built from 13 residues. Looked up from germline, CDR1 is MNHNY and CDR2 is SVGAGI (reference sequence). V lost 6 bases and J lost 7, with 16 bases in between. This CDR3 reads CASRGAGVEEQYF. The CDR3 nucleotides are TGTGCCAGCAGAGGGGCAGGGGTGGAGGAGCAGTACTTC.

This clone was observed once. The V gene is TRBV19, the J gene TRBJ1-1; perhaps TRBD1 as D (5 bases). Germline lookup yields CDR1 LNHDA and CDR2 SQIVND (reference sequence). This CDR3 comprises 12 residues. V gave up 1 base and J gave up 8 bases, with 8 bases separating them. CDR3 in amino acids: CASSIAYREAFF. The CDR3, as DNA: TGTGCCAGTAGTATAGCGTACAGGGAAGCTTTCTTT.

The V call is TRBV27, the J call TRBJ2-7; D unresolved. The CDR3 length is 15 residues. Germline V CDR1 and CDR2: MNHEY, SMNVEV (reference sequence). Trimming removed 7 bases from V and 0 bases from J, with 16 bases in between. CDR3 in amino acids: CASKSHRASSYEQYF. CDR3 nucleotide sequence: TGTGCCAGCAAGTCACACAGAGCTAGCTCCTACGAGCAGTACTTC.

The chain employs TRBV6-1 and TRBJ2-7; D not resolved. The CDR3 length is 16 residues. Germline V gene sequence: CDR1 MNHNS, CDR2 SASEGT. With 1 base removed from V and 0 bases from J, the gap between germline ends came to 13 bases. The CDR3 region has the DNA TGTGCCAGCAGTGAAGAGTCCCGGATATACTCCTACGAGCAGTACTTC. Its translation is CASSEESRIYSYEQYF.

The chain recombines TRBV6-1 with TRBJ2-7; D is unclear. The V and J ends lost 2 bases and 0 bases respectively, with 11 bases between them. Germline V gene lookup returns CDR1 MNHNS and CDR2 SASEGT. The CDR3 loop spans 15 amino acids. In nucleotides, the CDR3 is TGTGCCAGCAGTGAACGACTTATAGGCTCCTACGAGCAGTACTTC. The encoded protein is CASSERLIGSYEQYF.

The J gene is TRBJ2-1, the V gene TRBV7-9, with 9 bases lining up with TRBD2. There are 18 residues in the CDR3. Germline loops: CDR1 SEHNR, CDR2 FQNEAQ (reference sequence). The V and J ends lost 5 bases and 5 bases, in that order; junction bases with no gene match: 16. This CDR3 is CASSPRNLRLAENNEQFF. The CDR3 region has the DNA TGTGCCAGCAGCCCGCGTAACCTCCGACTAGCGGAAAACAATGAGCAGTTCTTC.

The chain joins TRBV7-9 to TRBJ2-3, with TRBD2 matching 12 bases. CDR1 is SEHNR and CDR2 is FQNEAQ in the germline V gene (reference sequence). V shed 2 bases and J 0 bases; nucleotides not matched to a gene: 3. The CDR3 consists of 17 residues. The CDR3 reads CASSLLTSGSSTDTQYF. DNA of the CDR3: TGTGCCAGCAGCTTATTGACTAGCGGGAGCAGCACAGATACGCAGTATTTT.

The chain uses TRBV5-8 and TRBJ1-2; 7 bases fit TRBD1. Unmatched junction bases numbered 10, after V lost 4 bases and J lost 10 bases. CDR3 size: 13 residues. CDR1 and CDR2 from the germline V gene are SGHTS and YDEGEE. The CDR3 DNA reads TGTGCCAGCAGCACCAAACGAACAGGGGACTACACCTTC. Amino acid sequence: CASSTKRTGDYTF.